This passage covers 4 T cell receptor beta chains from one sample sequenced in a study of blood T cells in healthy people across ages. The second PCR ran about 6 to 11 cycles with a sample-barcoded 5' primer and J-beta primers. Using its own MiXCR run on the 5' RACE reads, TCRdb lists one record per CDR3 protein. The profile shows hundreds of thousands of distinct CDR3 sequences, roughly 24% of them singletons. The sample also formed part of further work on T cells of mothers and their children.

The source material was blood. The receptors come from a boy between 10 and 17 years old in good health.

This clonotype has just a few counts. The chain has TRBV5-5 and TRBJ2-7, with TRBD1 identical over 9 bases. CDR1 and CDR2 (germline): SGHKS, YYEKEE (reference sequence). Trimming took 4 bases from V and 4 from J; bases not matched to a gene: 9. This CDR3 is 15 amino acids long. CDR3 nucleotide sequence: TGTGCCAGCAGCCCTACAGGGGGCCGGATTTACGAGCAGTACTTC. Its translation is CASSPTGGRIYEQYF.

This sequence joins TRBV5-6 and TRBJ1-2; maybe TRBD1 (5 bases). CDR1 and CDR2 from the germline V gene are SGHDT and YYEEEE. The CDR3 totals 13 residues. Trimming took off 5 bases at V and 3 bases at J, with 11 bases between the two ends. The CDR3 spells CASSRGIDYGYTF. CDR3 coding DNA: TGTGCCAGCAGTCGGGGGATAGACTATGGCTACACCTTC.

The rearrangement uses TRBV29-1 and TRBJ2-2; 10 nucleotides agree with TRBD2. Germline V gives CDR1 SQVTM, CDR2 ANQGSEA. The CDR3 covers 17 residues. V shed 2 bases and J 7 bases; nucleotides not matched to a gene: 13. The CDR3 here is CSVEKATSGFQGGELFF. In nucleotides, the CDR3 is TGCAGCGTTGAAAAGGCGACTAGCGGGTTCCAGGGCGGGGAGCTGTTTTTT.

This clonotype was seen more than once but under ten times. V is TRBV3-1 and J is TRBJ2-5; D is possibly TRBD1 (6 bases). V dropped 3 bases and J dropped 2 bases, with 10 bases sitting between them. Germline V gene lookup returns CDR1 LGHDT and CDR2 YNNKEL (reference sequence). The CDR3 spans 14 residues. The CDR3, as DNA: TGTGCCAGCAGCCATACAGGGATTCAAGAGACCCAGTACTTC. It codes for CASSHTGIQETQYF.